This entry lists 27 T cell receptor beta chains sequenced from one sample in a study of OX40 agonist ivuxolimab in advanced cancers. The assay was immunoSEQ multiplex PCR, and TCRdb's table has in-frame clones only and misses some. The top ten hold roughly 0.54% of the sample, which has some 80,000 clones, around 86% seen once. Sequences were derived from CD4+ or CD8+ T cells sorted from blood, sampled in a trial of the OX40 agonist ivuxolimab. All receptors derive from an adult with an advanced solid tumor such as melanoma, head and neck, liver or kidney cancer.

The V and J genes are TRBV9 and TRBJ2-1; TRBD1 or TRBD2 may be the D gene (5 bases each). Germline CDR1 and CDR2: SGDLS and YYNGEE. Trimming removed 1 base from V and 0 bases from J, with 8 bases in between. There are 15 residues in the CDR3. The CDR3 DNA sequence: TGTGCCAGCAGCGTATCAGGGAGCTCCTACAATGAGCAGTTCTTC. This codes for CASSVSGSSYNEQFF.

The rearrangement joins TRBV5-1 to TRBJ2-2, with 7 bases that match TRBD1. Germline values: CDR1 SGHRS, CDR2 YFSETQ. J gave up 6 bases and V 2 bases, and 4 bases lay outside the gene matches. This CDR3 contains 14 residues. CDR3 coding DNA: TGCGCCAGCAGCTTATACAGGGGTCCCGGGGAGCTGTTTTTT. This sequence encodes CASSLYRGPGELFF. Using reference TRBV5-1 and TRBJ2-2 for the parts outside the CDR3, the full variable domain is KAGVTQTPRYLIKTRGQQVTLSCSPISGHRSVSWYQQTPGQGLQFLFEYFSETQRNKGNFPGRFSGRQFSNSRSEMNVSTLELGDSALYLCASSLYRGPGELFFGEGSRLTVL.

The gene calls are TRBV9 and TRBJ2-3; TRBD2 might be the D (6 bases). Deletions cut 1 base from V and 6 bases from J, with 21 bases between. The CDR3 is 17 amino acids. Germline-derived CDR1 and CDR2 are SGDLS and YYNGEE. The CDR3 bases are TGTGCCAGCAGCGTAACCCGGGCTGGGGGGTACGGGGATACGCAGTATTTT. Translating gives CASSVTRAGGYGDTQYF.

This chain connects TRBV2 to TRBJ2-3; D is ambiguous. Between the trimmed V and J ends, which lost 6 bases and 1 base, there was a span of 8 bases. This CDR3 has 13 amino acids. The germline V gene has CDR1 SNHLY and CDR2 FYNNEI. The CDR3 sequence is CASRPGGTDTQYF. In DNA form, the CDR3 reads TGTGCCAGCAGACCCGGTGGCACAGATACGCAGTATTTT.

This chain connects TRBV29-1 to TRBJ2-3; no definite D call. V was trimmed by 6 bases and J by 2 bases, leaving 12 bases between them. Germline V gene sequence: CDR1 SQVTM, CDR2 ANQGSEA. The CDR3 spans 13 residues. CDR3 in amino acids: CSVLVRATDTQYF. The DNA of the CDR3 is TGCAGCGTCCTTGTCCGGGCCACAGATACGCAGTATTTT.

The sample holds one count of this clone. The chain recombines TRBV5-5 with TRBJ1-5, with a possible D match to TRBD1 (5 bases). Germline values: CDR1 SGHKS, CDR2 YYEKEE (reference sequence). The CDR3 spans 14 residues. Trimming stripped 4 bases from V and 3 bases from J, with 11 bases between. CDR3 loop: CASSPDRSNQPQHF. CDR3 sequence (DNA): TGTGCCAGCAGCCCAGACAGATCCAATCAGCCCCAGCATTTT.

The V and J genes are TRBV29-1 and TRBJ2-1; D may correspond to TRBD1 or TRBD2 (5 bases each). Looked up from germline, CDR1 is SQVTM and CDR2 is ANQGSEA. The V end was cut by 4 bases, the J end by 3 bases, with 10 bases between. The CDR3 covers 13 residues. CDR3 DNA: TGCAGCGTTGTACGGGGCGTCTACAATGAGCAGTTCTTC. It is translated as CSVVRGVYNEQFF.

The V and J genes are TRBV6-6 and TRBJ1-3; D remains ambiguous. V gave up 2 bases and J gave up 8 bases, with 13 bases separating them. Germline CDR1 is MNHNY and CDR2 is SVGAGI (reference sequence). This CDR3 comprises 14 residues. DNA of the CDR3: TGTGCCAGCAGTTACGGTGGGGAACGAGACACCATATATTTT. Translation gives CASSYGGERDTIYF.

The rearrangement uses TRBV2 and TRBJ1-6; 7 bases are shared with TRBD1. J was trimmed by 0 bases and V by 5 bases; bases with no gene match: 4. CDR1 is SNHLY and CDR2 is FYNNEI in the germline V gene. CDR3 size: 16 residues. CDR3 in amino acids: CASSRQGGSYNSPLHF. CDR3 sequence (DNA): TGTGCCAGCAGTAGACAGGGAGGCTCCTATAATTCACCCCTCCACTTT. Supplemented by reference TRBV2 and TRBJ1-6, the full variable domain reads EPEVTQTPSHQVTQMGQEVILRCVPISNHLYFYWYRQILGQKVEFLVSFYNNEISEKSEIFDDQFSVERPDGSNFTLKIRSTKLEDSAMYFCASSRQGGSYNSPLHFGNGTRLTVT.

This chain connects TRBV2 to TRBJ1-1; TRBD1 is a possible D gene (5 bases). Germline CDR1 is SNHLY and CDR2 is FYNNEI. The ends were cut back, 5 bases at V and 5 bases at J, with 12 bases in the middle. The CDR3 has 13 residues. The CDR3 nucleotides read TGTGCCAGCAGTCTAAGGGGACCGACTGAAGCTTTCTTT. The encoded protein is CASSLRGPTEAFF. Full variable domain (remainder filled in from reference TRBV2 and TRBJ1-1): EPEVTQTPSHQVTQMGQEVILRCVPISNHLYFYWYRQILGQKVEFLVSFYNNEISEKSEIFDDQFSVERPDGSNFTLKIRSTKLEDSAMYFCASSLRGPTEAFFGQGTRLTVV.

The chain is built from TRBV19 and TRBJ2-3; maybe TRBD2 (6 bases). V lost 3 bases and J lost 4, with 11 bases in between. CDR1 and CDR2 from the germline V gene are LNHDA and SQIVND (reference sequence). CDR3 length: 14 residues. CDR3 protein: CASSIPWGADTQYF. The CDR3 region has the DNA TGTGCCAGTAGTATCCCGTGGGGGGCAGATACGCAGTATTTT.

The chain has TRBV9 and TRBJ1-6; 9 bases align to TRBD1. The ends lost 8 bases at V and 6 bases at J; junction bases unmatched: 3. Germline V gene lookup returns CDR1 SGDLS and CDR2 YYNGEE. The CDR3 sequence is 13 residues long. This chain's CDR3 is CASSDRGNSPLHF. CDR3 nucleotide sequence: TGTGCCAGTTCGGACAGGGGTAATTCACCCCTCCACTTT.

This clone was observed a handful of times. The V gene is TRBV6-1, the J gene TRBJ2-7, with unresolved D. The CDR3 extends over 14 amino acids. V lost 2 bases and J lost 3, with 11 bases in between. The germline gives CDR1 MNHNS, CDR2 SASEGT. The CDR3 sequence: CASSELRALYEQYF. In nucleotides, the CDR3 is TGTGCCAGCAGTGAACTAAGGGCCCTCTACGAGCAGTACTTC.

The chain links TRBV10-1 to TRBJ2-2; possible D gene TRBD1, 5 bases. The CDR3 totals 14 residues. CDR1 and CDR2 (germline): WNHNN, SYGVQD (reference sequence). The V gene lost 5 bases and the J gene lost 8 bases, with 15 bases spanning the gap. CDR3 nucleotides: TGCGCCAGCAGTCGAACCTCCCCAGGGGGGGAGCTGTTTTTT. It specifies CASSRTSPGGELFF.

The gene calls are TRBV4-1 and TRBJ2-2; D remains unclear. Germline V gives CDR1 MGHRA, CDR2 YSYEKL. V lost 0 bases, J lost 7 bases, and 6 bases lay in between. The CDR3 length is 13 residues. The chain's CDR3 is CASSQDESGELFF. The CDR3 DNA is TGCGCCAGCAGCCAAGATGAGAGCGGGGAGCTGTTTTTT.

The chain is built from TRBV5-1 and TRBJ1-2, with 8 positions matching TRBD1. The trim removed 4 bases at V and 7 bases at J, leaving 6 bases unmatched. CDR3 length equals 13 residues. Per germline, CDR1 SGHRS and CDR2 YFSETQ. The CDR3 sequence is CASSLGQEGGYTF. The CDR3 DNA is TGCGCCAGCAGCCTGGGACAGGAGGGTGGCTACACCTTC.

The chain recombines TRBV7-2 with TRBJ1-5, with 7 bases lining up with TRBD1. Germline values: CDR1 SGHTA, CDR2 FQGNSA. The length of the CDR3 is 15 residues. The trim removed 0 bases at V and 6 bases at J, leaving 5 bases unmatched. The CDR3 loop is CASSLASAGGQPQHF. The CDR3 bases are TGTGCCAGCAGCTTAGCGTCCGCAGGGGGTCAGCCCCAGCATTTT.

CDR3 sequence reads: CASSGGQNNEKLFF. CDR3 nucleotide sequence: TGTGCCAGCAGTGGGGGACAGAATAATGAAAAACTGTTTTTT. The chain couples TRBV6-1 to TRBJ1-4, with TRBD1 matching over 7 bases. The CDR3 totals 14 residues. Per germline, CDR1 MNHNS and CDR2 SASEGT. V was clipped by 4 bases and J by 4 bases; unmatched bases: 3.

The sample holds a few counts of this clone. The chain couples TRBV5-1 to TRBJ1-3, with D hard to call. The CDR3 extends over 15 amino acids. Germline CDR1 and CDR2: SGHRS and YFSETQ. With 4 bases removed from V and 9 bases from J, the gap between germline ends came to 20 bases. Here the CDR3 DNA reads TGCGCCAGCAGCGGCGAGGGTCTGAAGGGAGGCACCATATATTTT. Its protein product is CASSGEGLKGGTIYF.

The table lists this clone with a few counts. The chain carries TRBV18 and TRBJ1-2; D may be TRBD1 (5 bases). CDR1 and CDR2 from the germline V gene are KGHSH and LQKENI. This CDR3 region has 13 residues. V was shortened by 3 bases and J by 3 bases, with 8 bases between the two germline ends. The CDR3 loop reads CASSPWGDYGYTF. CDR3 in DNA: TGTGCCAGCTCACCTTGGGGGGACTATGGCTACACCTTC.

This chain links TRBV7-8 with TRBJ2-7, with TRBD2 identical over 12 bases. V lost 5 bases, J lost 2 bases, and 13 bases stayed unmatched. The CDR3 length is 18 residues. Germline-derived CDR1 and CDR2 are SGHVS and FQNEAQ. As DNA, the CDR3 is TGTGCCAGCAGCACCCGTGTAAGACTAGCGGGAGCCCCCTACGAGCAGTACTTC. Its protein is CASSTRVRLAGAPYEQYF.

The chain links TRBV15 to TRBJ2-7, with 8 bases aligning to TRBD1. V was pared by 0 bases and J by 4 bases, with 2 bases of the junction left unmatched. Germline-derived CDR1 and CDR2 are LNHNV and YYDKDF (reference sequence). The length of the CDR3 is 14 residues. CDR3 DNA: TGTGCCACCAGCAGAGACAGGGGGCTATACGAGCAGTACTTC. Amino acid sequence: CATSRDRGLYEQYF.

The V gene is TRBV19, the J gene TRBJ1-2; no firm D call. Trimming stripped 1 base from V and 2 bases from J, with 11 bases between. The CDR3 sequence is 15 residues long. Germline CDR1 is LNHDA and CDR2 is SQIVND (reference sequence). Written as DNA, the CDR3 is TGTGCCAGTAGTATAGTTCGGACGGGGAACTATGGCTACACCTTC. Translation gives CASSIVRTGNYGYTF.

This chain's CDR3 is CASRRFSYNEQFF. The CDR3 DNA reads as TGTGCCAGCAGGAGGTTCTCCTACAATGAGCAGTTCTTC. The chain employs TRBV5-4 and TRBJ2-1; D remains ambiguous. Trimming removed 5 bases from V and 0 bases from J, with 6 bases in between. Germline CDR1 reads SGHNT; CDR2 reads YYREEE (reference sequence). The CDR3 is 13 amino acids.

The CDR3: CASSEVGVGQGGTEAFF. The CDR3 DNA reads as TGTGCCAGCAGTGAGGTTGGGGTTGGACAGGGAGGGACTGAAGCTTTCTTT. The rearrangement uses TRBV2 and TRBJ1-1, with 8 nucleotides matching TRBD1. The CDR3 is made up of 17 amino acids. The germline gives CDR1 SNHLY, CDR2 FYNNEI. V lost 3 bases to trimming and J lost 5 bases; unmatched junction nucleotides: 14.

This chain connects TRBV4-3 to TRBJ2-3; D is unresolved. Trimming took 0 bases from V and 6 from J, leaving 7 bases between them. The CDR3 has 13 residues. CDR1 and CDR2 from the germline V gene are LGHNA and YSLEER. CDR3 loop: CASSQEQWDTQYF. The CDR3 region has the DNA TGCGCCAGCAGCCAAGAACAGTGGGATACGCAGTATTTT.

This chain connects TRBV5-1 to TRBJ2-6; D unclear. Trimming cost V 0 bases and J 0 bases, with 10 bases left between them. This CDR3 region has 17 residues. The germline V gene has CDR1 SGHRS and CDR2 YFSETQ. CDR3 in DNA: TGCGCCAGCAGCTTGGACGTCGGCGGCTCTGGGGCCAACGTCCTGACTTTC. Translated, it gives CASSLDVGGSGANVLTF.